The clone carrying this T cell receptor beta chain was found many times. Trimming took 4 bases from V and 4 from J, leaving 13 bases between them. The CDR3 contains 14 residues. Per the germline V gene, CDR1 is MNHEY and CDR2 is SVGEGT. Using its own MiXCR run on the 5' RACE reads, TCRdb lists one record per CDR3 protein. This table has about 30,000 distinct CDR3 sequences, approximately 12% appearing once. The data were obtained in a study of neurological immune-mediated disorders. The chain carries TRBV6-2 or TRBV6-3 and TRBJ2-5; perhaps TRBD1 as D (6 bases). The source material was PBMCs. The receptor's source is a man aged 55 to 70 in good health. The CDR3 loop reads CASSFPDRRETQYF. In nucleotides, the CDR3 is TGTGCCAGCAGTTTCCCCGACAGGCGAGAGACCCAGTACTTC.